One and the same sample provided the 13 T cell receptor beta chains below, sequenced in a study of shared clonotypes between healthy human individuals (dated by TCRdb to 2018 to 2021). CD8 naive samples consisted of CD45RO-negative cells that were positively selected for CCR7, yielding a CD45RA+CCR7+ population without TemRA cells. The library came from the immunoSEQ multiplex PCR assay. This is the immuneACCESS table as TCRdb keeps it, with only in-frame sequences that have V and J called. A part of the clones is gone; compared with another copy, unresolved V genes explain less than half, and the rest is unexplained. The sample yields about 2.1 million clones; 93% were counted once. Clones ranked in the top ten supply approximately 1.7% of the sample. Sequencing was done on a sample of naive CD8+ T cells from PBMCs. The sample's cell subset or site label is to be understood as: CD45RA+CCR7+. The receptors were gathered from a young man in good health. Some clones in this sample may be carry-over from other donors' samples.

This clone was seen a single time. The chain couples TRBV15 to TRBJ1-4, with 7 bases fitting TRBD1. The CDR3 extends over 13 amino acids. The germline V gene has CDR1 LNHNV and CDR2 YYDKDF (reference sequence). The V segment lost 8 bases and the J segment 7 bases; nucleotides outside the gene matches: 7. CDR3 in amino acids: CATEDRVGEKLFF. The CDR3, as DNA: TGTGCCACCGAAGACAGGGTGGGTGAAAAACTGTTTTTT.

The chain uses TRBV7-9 and TRBJ2-3; 9 nucleotides match TRBD2. From germline, CDR1 is SEHNR and CDR2 FQNEAQ (reference sequence). The CDR3 consists of 16 residues. V trimming: 3 bases; J trimming: 2 bases; junction bases outside the gene matches: 6. The CDR3 DNA reads as TGTGCCAGCAGCTTTCGGGCTAGCGGGGCCACAGATACGCAGTATTTT. It yields the protein CASSFRASGATDTQYF. The full variable domain, in which reference TRBV7-9 and TRBJ2-3 provide the parts outside the CDR3, is DTGVSQNPRHKITKRGQNVTFRCDPISEHNRLYWYRQTLGQGPEFLTYFQNEAQLEKSRLLSDRFSAERPKGSFSTLEIQRTEQGDSAMYLCASSFRASGATDTQYFGPGTRLTVL.

The chain has TRBV13 and TRBJ2-3, with no clear D. The CDR3 totals 16 residues. V was cut by 0 bases and J by 0 bases, with 10 bases left in between. Germline V gene data show CDR1 as PRHDT and CDR2 as FYEKMQ (reference sequence). In DNA, the CDR3 is TGTGCCAGCAGCTTAGGCCCCCGCAGGAGCACAGATACGCAGTATTTT. Protein sequence: CASSLGPRRSTDTQYF.

The chain is built from TRBV4-1 and TRBJ2-6; maybe TRBD2 (5 bases). The CDR3 runs 17 residues. V was clipped by 5 bases and J by 0 bases, with 14 bases between them. Germline V gene sequence: CDR1 MGHRA, CDR2 YSYEKL. The chain's CDR3 is CASSWSGSDSGANVLTF. CDR3 nucleotides: TGCGCCAGCAGCTGGAGCGGTTCTGACTCTGGGGCCAACGTCCTGACTTTC.

V gene TRBV10-3 combines with J gene TRBJ1-2; TRBD1 might be the D (6 bases). CDR3 length: 14 residues. CDR1 and CDR2 from the germline V gene are ENHRY and SYGVKD. Trimming shortened V by 10 bases and J by 3 bases, and 18 bases separated the two germline ends. CDR3 residues: CATVNTGSDYGYTF. The CDR3 DNA reads as TGTGCCACCGTTAATACAGGGTCTGACTATGGCTACACCTTC.

This chain joins TRBV2 and TRBJ2-3, with a possible D match to TRBD2 (5 bases). CDR1 and CDR2 from the germline V gene are SNHLY and FYNNEI. CDR3 size: 14 residues. V lost 10 bases and J lost 3, with 17 bases in between. CDR3: CATIKRIKTDTQYF. As DNA, the CDR3 is TGTGCCACCATTAAGCGGATAAAAACAGATACGCAGTATTTT.

The chain recombines TRBV10-2 with TRBJ2-7; no clear D gene. Trimming removed 6 bases at V and 2 bases at J, with 11 bases between. CDR3 length equals 13 residues. Germline lookup yields CDR1 WSHSY and CDR2 SAAADI. The CDR3 region has the DNA TGCGCCAGCAGGAAGGACGGAACCTACGAGCAGTACTTC. Encoded protein: CASRKDGTYEQYF.

The gene calls are TRBV5-4 and TRBJ2-5; 7 positions match TRBD2. V lost 0 bases and J lost 3; bases outside the gene matches: 2. This CDR3 region has 14 residues. Per germline, CDR1 SGHNT and CDR2 YYREEE (reference sequence). DNA of the CDR3: TGTGCCAGCAGCTTGGCTAGCGGAAAAGAGACCCAGTACTTC. Translated, it gives CASSLASGKETQYF.

This clone was recorded a few times. Within the sample, other DNA sequences also encode this same CDR3. The genes are TRBV28 and TRBJ1-5; D gene ambiguous. CDR1 and CDR2 from the germline V gene are MDHEN and SYDVKM. V was cut by 2 bases and J by 3 bases, with 8 bases left in between. CDR3 length equals 14 residues. The CDR3 is CASSLQQANQPQHF. CDR3 DNA: TGTGCCAGCAGTTTACAACAAGCCAATCAGCCCCAGCATTTT.

V gene TRBV4-1 combines with J gene TRBJ1-5; D ambiguous. The CDR3 consists of 13 residues. CDR1 is MGHRA, CDR2 YSYEKL, per germline. V lost 1 base and J 5 bases, leaving 6 bases between the germline ends. The CDR3 protein is CASSQAVYQPQHF. CDR3 bases: TGCGCCAGCAGCCAAGCAGTCTATCAGCCCCAGCATTTT.

This chain uses TRBV27 with TRBJ2-1; 9 bases align to TRBD2. There are 14 residues in the CDR3. After removal of 3 bases from V and 9 bases from J, the junction contained 6 bases not matched to a gene. CDR1 is MNHEY and CDR2 is SMNVEV in the germline V gene (reference sequence). The CDR3 region is CASSFFLREGEQFF. CDR3 sequence (DNA): TGTGCCAGCAGTTTTTTTTTGCGGGAGGGTGAGCAGTTCTTC.

This clone was counted once. This rearrangement joins TRBV11-2 to TRBJ1-1; 8 bases are a match to TRBD1. With V trimmed by 6 bases and J by 8 bases, 8 bases remained unmatched. In germline, CDR1 is SGHAT, CDR2 FQNNGV. The CDR3 sequence is 13 residues long. CDR3 in amino acids: CASRAGQGPEAFF. In DNA form, the CDR3 reads TGTGCCAGCAGGGCTGGACAGGGCCCAGAAGCTTTCTTT.

The rearrangement links TRBV5-1 to TRBJ2-6, with TRBD1 as a possible D gene (5 bases). The CDR3 is 17 residues long. V was pared by 0 bases and J by 2 bases, with 12 bases between. The germline gives CDR1 SGHRS, CDR2 YFSETQ. CDR3 region: CASSLAGRETGANVLTF. The CDR3 bases are TGCGCCAGCAGCTTGGCCGGCAGGGAAACTGGGGCCAACGTCCTGACTTTC.